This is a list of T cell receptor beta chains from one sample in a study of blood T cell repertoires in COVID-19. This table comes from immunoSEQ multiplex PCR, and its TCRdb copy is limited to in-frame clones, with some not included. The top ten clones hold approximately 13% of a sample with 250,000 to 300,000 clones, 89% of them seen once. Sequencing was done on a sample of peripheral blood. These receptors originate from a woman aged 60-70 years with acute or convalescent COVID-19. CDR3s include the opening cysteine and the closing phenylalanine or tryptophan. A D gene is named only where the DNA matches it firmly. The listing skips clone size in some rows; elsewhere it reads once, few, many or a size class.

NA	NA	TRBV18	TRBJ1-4	TGTGCCAGCTCACCATTGCGAGATGAAAAACTGTTTTTT	CASSPLRDEKLFF
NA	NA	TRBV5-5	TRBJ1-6	TGTGCCAGCCCCCCACGGGATTCACCCCTCCACTTT	CASPPRDSPLHF
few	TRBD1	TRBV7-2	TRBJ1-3	TGTGCCAGCAGCCCCGGACAGGGTCAGAGAAACACCATATATTTT	CASSPGQGQRNTIYF
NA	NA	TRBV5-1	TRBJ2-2	TGCGCCAGCAGCCCTACGGGGGGCGGGAGGAACACCGGGGAGCTGTTTTTT	CASSPTGGGRNTGELFF
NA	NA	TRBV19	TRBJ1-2	TGTGCCAGTAGAGGTCTAGGGGACATCGGTACCTTC	CASRGLGDIGTF
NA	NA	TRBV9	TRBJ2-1	TGTGCCAGCAGCACCACAGGAGTACCATACAATGAGCAGTTCTTC	CASSTTGVPYNEQFF
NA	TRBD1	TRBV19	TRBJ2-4	TGTGCCAGTAGTTTGGGGACAGGGGAAAACATTCAGTACTTC	CASSLGTGENIQYF
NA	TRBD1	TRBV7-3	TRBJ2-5	TGTGCCAGCAGCCGCGGACAGGGCAGGGAGACCCAGTACTTC	CASSRGQGRETQYF
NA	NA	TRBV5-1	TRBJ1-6	TGCGCCAGCAGCTTGGGGGGCCCTGATAATTCACCCCTCCACTTT	CASSLGGPDNSPLHF
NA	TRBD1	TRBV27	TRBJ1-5	TGTGCCAGCAGTTTATCGAGCCGGACAGGTACCCGGCATCAGCCCCAGCATTTT	CASSLSSRTGTRHQPQHF
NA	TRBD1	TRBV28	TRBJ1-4	TGTGCCAGCAGAACATCGATGTCGGCGTGGACGGGACAGGAAAAACTGTTTTTT	CASRTSMSAWTGQEKLFF
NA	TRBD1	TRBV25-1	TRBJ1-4	TGTGCCAGCAGTGAAGGACAGGAGAATGAAAAACTGTTTTTT	CASSEGQENEKLFF
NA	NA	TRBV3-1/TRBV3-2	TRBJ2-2	TGTGCCAGCAGCCAAGTTTCCGGGACCGGGGAGCTGTTTTTT	CASSQVSGTGELFF
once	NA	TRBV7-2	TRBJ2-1	TGTGCCAGCCAATCAGGGTGGTCCTACAATGAGCAGTTCTTC	CASQSGWSYNEQFF
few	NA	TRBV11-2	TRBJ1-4	TGTGCCAGCAGCCAAACGGGGACTAATGAAAAACTGTTTTTT	CASSQTGTNEKLFF
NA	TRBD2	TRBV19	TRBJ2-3	TGTGCCAGTAGTCGGGACTACACAGATACGCAGTATTTT	CASSRDYTDTQYF